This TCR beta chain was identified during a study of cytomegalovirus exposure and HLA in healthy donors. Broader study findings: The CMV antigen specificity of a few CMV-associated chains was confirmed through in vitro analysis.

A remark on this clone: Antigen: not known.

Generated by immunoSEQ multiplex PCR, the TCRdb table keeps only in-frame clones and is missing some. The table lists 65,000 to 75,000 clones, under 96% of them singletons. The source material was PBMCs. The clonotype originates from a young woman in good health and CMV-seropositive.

This CDR3 is CASSQEGPTVTRTKTQYF. Written as DNA, the CDR3 is TGTGCCAGCAGCCAAGAAGGTCCCACAGTTACGAGGACAAAGACCCAGTACTTC. The chain employs TRBV14 and TRBJ2-5; D is perhaps TRBD1 (5 bases). Trimming stripped 0 bases from V and 6 bases from J, with 23 bases between. This CDR3 has 18 amino acids. Germline CDR1 reads SGHDN; CDR2 reads FVKESK.